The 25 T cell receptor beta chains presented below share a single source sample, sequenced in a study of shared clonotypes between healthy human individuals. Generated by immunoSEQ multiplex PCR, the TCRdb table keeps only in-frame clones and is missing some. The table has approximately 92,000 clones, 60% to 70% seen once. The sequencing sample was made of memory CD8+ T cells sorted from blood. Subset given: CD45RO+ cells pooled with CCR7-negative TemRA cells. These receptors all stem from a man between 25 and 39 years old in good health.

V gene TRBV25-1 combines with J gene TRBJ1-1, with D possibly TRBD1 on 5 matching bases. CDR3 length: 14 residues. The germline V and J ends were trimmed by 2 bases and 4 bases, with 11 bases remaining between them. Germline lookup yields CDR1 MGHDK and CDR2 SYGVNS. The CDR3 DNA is TGTGCCAGCAGTGAACCAGGGTATTTCACTGAAGCTTTCTTT. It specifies CASSEPGYFTEAFF.

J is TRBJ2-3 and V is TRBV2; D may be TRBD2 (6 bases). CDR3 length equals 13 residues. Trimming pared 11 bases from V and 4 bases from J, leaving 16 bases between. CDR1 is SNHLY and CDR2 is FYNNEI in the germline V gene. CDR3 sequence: CAGREYGADTQYF. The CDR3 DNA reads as TGTGCCGGACGGGAGTACGGGGCAGATACGCAGTATTTT.

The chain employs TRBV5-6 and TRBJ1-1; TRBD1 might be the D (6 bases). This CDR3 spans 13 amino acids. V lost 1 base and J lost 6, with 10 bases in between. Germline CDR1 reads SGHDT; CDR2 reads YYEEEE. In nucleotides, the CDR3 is TGTGCCAGCAGCTTGCGGGGACACCCTGAAGCTTTCTTT. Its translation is CASSLRGHPEAFF.

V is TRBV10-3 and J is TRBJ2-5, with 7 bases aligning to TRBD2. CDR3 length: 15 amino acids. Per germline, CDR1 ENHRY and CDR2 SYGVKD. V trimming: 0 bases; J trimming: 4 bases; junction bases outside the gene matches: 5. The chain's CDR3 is CAISESGGLGETQYF. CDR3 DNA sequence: TGTGCCATCAGTGAGTCGGGCGGACTAGGAGAGACCCAGTACTTC.

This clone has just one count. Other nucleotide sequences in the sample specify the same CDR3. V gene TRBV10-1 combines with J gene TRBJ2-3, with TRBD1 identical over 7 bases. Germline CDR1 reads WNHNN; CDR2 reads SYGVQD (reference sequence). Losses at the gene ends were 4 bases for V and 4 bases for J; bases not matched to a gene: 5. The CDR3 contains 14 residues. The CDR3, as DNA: TGCGCCAGCAGTGCTACAGGGGTTGCAGATACGCAGTATTTT. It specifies CASSATGVADTQYF.

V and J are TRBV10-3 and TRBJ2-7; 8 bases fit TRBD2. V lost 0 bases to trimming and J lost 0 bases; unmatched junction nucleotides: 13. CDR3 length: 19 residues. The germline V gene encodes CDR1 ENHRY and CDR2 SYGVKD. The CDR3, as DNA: TGTGCCATCAGTGAGTCGATTCCCCCCGAAAGCGGGAGCTCCTACGAGCAGTACTTC. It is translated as CAISESIPPESGSSYEQYF.

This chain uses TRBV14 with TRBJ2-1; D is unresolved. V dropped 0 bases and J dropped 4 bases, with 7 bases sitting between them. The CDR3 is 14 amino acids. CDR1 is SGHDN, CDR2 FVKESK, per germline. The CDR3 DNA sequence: TGTGCCAGCAGCCAAGAGTCCAGATACAATGAGCAGTTCTTC. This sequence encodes CASSQESRYNEQFF.

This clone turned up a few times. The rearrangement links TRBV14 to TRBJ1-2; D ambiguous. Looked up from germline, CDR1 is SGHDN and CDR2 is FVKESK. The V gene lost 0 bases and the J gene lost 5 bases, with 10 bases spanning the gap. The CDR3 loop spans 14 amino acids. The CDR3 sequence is CASSQDVTDYGYTF. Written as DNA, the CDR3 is TGTGCCAGCAGCCAAGATGTAACAGATTATGGCTACACCTTC.

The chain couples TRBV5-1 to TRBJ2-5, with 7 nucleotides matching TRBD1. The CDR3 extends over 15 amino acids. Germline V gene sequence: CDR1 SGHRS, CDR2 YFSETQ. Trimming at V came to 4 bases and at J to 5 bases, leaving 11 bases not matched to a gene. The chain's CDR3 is CASSKSSTGTETQYF. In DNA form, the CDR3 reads TGCGCCAGCAGCAAATCTTCGACAGGGACGGAGACCCAGTACTTC.

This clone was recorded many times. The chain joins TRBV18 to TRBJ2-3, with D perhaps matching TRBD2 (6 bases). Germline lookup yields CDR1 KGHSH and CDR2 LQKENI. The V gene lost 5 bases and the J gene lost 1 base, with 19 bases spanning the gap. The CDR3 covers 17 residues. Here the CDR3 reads CASSSPSGGRRTDTQYF. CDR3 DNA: TGTGCCAGCTCATCCCCCTCAGGAGGGCGCCGCACAGATACGCAGTATTTT. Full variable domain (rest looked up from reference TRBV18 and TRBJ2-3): NAGVMQNPRHLVRRRGQEARLRCSPMKGHSHVYWYRQLPEEGLKFMVYLQKENIIDESGMPKERFSAEFPKEGPSILRIQQVVRGDSAAYFCASSSPSGGRRTDTQYFGPGTRLTVL.

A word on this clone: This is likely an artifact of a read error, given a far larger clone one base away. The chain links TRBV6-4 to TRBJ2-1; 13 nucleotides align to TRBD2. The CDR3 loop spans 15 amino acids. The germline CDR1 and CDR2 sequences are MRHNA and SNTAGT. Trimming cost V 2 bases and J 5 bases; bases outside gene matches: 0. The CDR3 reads CASSDGTSGNNEQFF. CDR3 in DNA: TGTGCCAGCAGTGACGGGACTAGCGGGAACAATGAGCAGTTCTTC.

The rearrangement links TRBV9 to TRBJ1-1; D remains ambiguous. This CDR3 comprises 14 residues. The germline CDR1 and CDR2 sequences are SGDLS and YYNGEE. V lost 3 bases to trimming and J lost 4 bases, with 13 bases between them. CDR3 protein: CASSAGGFSTEAFF. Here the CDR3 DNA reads TGTGCCAGCAGCGCCGGAGGGTTTTCCACTGAAGCTTTCTTT.

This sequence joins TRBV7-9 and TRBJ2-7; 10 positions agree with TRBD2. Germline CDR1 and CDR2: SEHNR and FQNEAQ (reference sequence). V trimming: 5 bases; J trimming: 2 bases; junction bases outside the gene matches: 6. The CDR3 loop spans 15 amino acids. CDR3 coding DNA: TGTGCCAGCAGCGCCGGACTAGCGGAGGCCTACGAGCAGTACTTC. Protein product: CASSAGLAEAYEQYF.

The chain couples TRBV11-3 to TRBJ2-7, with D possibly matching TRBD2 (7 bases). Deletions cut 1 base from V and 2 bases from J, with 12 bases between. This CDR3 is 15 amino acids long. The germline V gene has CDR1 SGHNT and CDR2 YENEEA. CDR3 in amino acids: CASSLGGGAAYEQYF. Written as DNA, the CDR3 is TGTGCCAGCAGCTTAGGAGGGGGGGCCGCCTACGAGCAGTACTTC.

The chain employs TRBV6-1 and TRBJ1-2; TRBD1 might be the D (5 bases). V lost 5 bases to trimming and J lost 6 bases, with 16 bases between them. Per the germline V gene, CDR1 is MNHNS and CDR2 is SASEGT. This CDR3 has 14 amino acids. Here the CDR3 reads CASSTERVGDGYTF. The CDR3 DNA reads TGTGCCAGCAGTACGGAGAGGGTGGGGGATGGCTACACCTTC.

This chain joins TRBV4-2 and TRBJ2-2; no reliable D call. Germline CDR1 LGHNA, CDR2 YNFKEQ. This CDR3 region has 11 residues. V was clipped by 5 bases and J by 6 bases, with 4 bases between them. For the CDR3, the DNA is TGTGCCAGCAGCTTGTCCGGGGAGCTGTTTTTT. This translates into CASSLSGELFF.

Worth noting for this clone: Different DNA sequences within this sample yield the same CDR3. This chain's CDR3 is CASSVEGSSYEQYF. The CDR3, as DNA: TGTGCCAGCAGCGTAGAAGGTAGCTCCTACGAGCAGTACTTC. The rearrangement links TRBV9 to TRBJ2-7; D is uncertain. The CDR3 runs to 14 residues. V was clipped by 0 bases and J by 0 bases, with 7 bases between them. CDR1 is SGDLS and CDR2 is YYNGEE in the germline V gene. The full variable domain, with the rest looked up from reference TRBV9 and TRBJ2-7, is DSGVTQTPKHLITATGQRVTLRCSPRSGDLSVYWYQQSLDQGLQFLIQYYNGEERAKGNILERFSAQQFPDLHSELNLSSLELGDSALYFCASSVEGSSYEQYFGPGTRLTVT.

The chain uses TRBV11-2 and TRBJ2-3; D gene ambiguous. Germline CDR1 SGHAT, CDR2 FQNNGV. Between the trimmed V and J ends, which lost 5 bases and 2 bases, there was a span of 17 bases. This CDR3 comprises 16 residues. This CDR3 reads CASSRPISSATDTQYF. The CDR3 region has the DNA TGTGCCAGCAGCCGTCCTATCTCATCCGCCACAGATACGCAGTATTTT.

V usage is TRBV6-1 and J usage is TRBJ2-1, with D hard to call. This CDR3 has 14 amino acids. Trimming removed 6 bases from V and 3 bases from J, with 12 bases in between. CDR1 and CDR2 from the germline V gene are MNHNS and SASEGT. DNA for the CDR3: TGTGCCAGCAGAGACCGGAAGGGCTACAATGAGCAGTTCTTC. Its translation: CASRDRKGYNEQFF.

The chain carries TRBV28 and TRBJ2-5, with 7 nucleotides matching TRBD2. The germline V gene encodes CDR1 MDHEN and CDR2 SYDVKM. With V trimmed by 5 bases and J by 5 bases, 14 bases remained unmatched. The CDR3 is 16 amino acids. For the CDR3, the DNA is TGTGCCAGCAGTCCATCTGGAGGGTGGGAGGGGGAGACCCAGTACTTC. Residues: CASSPSGGWEGETQYF.

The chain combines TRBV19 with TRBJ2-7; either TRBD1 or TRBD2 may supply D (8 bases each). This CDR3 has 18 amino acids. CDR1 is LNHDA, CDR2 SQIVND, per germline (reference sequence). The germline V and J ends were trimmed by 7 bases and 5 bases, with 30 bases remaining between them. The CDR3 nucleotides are TGTGCCAGTAAAGGGTCAGGACAGGGTCCTTTGCGGGAGGACGAGCAGTACTTC. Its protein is CASKGSGQGPLREDEQYF.

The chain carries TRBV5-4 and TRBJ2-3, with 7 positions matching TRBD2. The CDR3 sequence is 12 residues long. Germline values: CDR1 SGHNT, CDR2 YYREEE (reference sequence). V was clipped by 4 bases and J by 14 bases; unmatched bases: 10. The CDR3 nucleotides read TGTGCCAGCAGCCAAGGGGAGGGGCGCATGTATTTT. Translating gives CASSQGEGRMYF.

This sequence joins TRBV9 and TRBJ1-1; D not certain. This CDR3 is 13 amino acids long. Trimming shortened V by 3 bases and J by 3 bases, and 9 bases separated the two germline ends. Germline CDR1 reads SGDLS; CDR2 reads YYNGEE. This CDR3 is CASSENIDTEAFF. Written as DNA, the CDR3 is TGTGCCAGCAGCGAAAACATAGACACTGAAGCTTTCTTT. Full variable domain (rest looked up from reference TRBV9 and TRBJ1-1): DSGVTQTPKHLITATGQRVTLRCSPRSGDLSVYWYQQSLDQGLQFLIQYYNGEERAKGNILERFSAQQFPDLHSELNLSSLELGDSALYFCASSENIDTEAFFGQGTRLTVV.

CDR3: CASSNLDSQNNEQFF. CDR3 sequence (DNA): TGTGCCAGCAGTAACCTGGATTCGCAGAACAATGAGCAGTTCTTC. The V and J genes are TRBV2 and TRBJ2-1; no firm D call. The germline V and J ends were trimmed by 5 bases and 5 bases, with 16 bases remaining between them. CDR1 SNHLY and CDR2 FYNNEI come from the germline V gene. The CDR3 runs to 15 residues. The variable domain in full, completed from reference TRBV2 and TRBJ2-1, reads EPEVTQTPSHQVTQMGQEVILRCVPISNHLYFYWYRQILGQKVEFLVSFYNNEISEKSEIFDDQFSVERPDGSNFTLKIRSTKLEDSAMYFCASSNLDSQNNEQFFGPGTRLTVL.

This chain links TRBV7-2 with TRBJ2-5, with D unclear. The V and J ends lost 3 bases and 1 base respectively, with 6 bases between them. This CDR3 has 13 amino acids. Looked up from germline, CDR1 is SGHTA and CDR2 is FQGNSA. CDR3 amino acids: CASSLQIQETQYF. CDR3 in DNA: TGTGCCAGCAGCTTGCAAATCCAAGAGACCCAGTACTTC.